This T cell receptor beta chain was observed in a study of cytomegalovirus exposure and HLA in healthy donors. The PCR had 60 Vbeta and 13 Jbeta primers. Here immunoSEQ multiplex PCR was the method, and the copy in TCRdb shows in-frame clones only, minus some. The sample holds 110,000 to 150,000 clones; 84% are singletons and the top ten take 2% to 3%. CDR1 and CDR2 (germline): LGHNT, FRNRAP. V shed 2 bases, J shed 11 bases, and the junction held 3 bases outside the gene matches. The CDR3 is made up of 13 amino acids. Sequencing was done on a sample of PBMCs. The receptor's source is a boy between 2 and 10 years old in good health and CMV-seronegative. This chain links TRBV12-5 with TRBJ1-4; 9 positions agree with TRBD1. The CDR3: CASGLYGTGKLFF. DNA for the CDR3: TGTGCTAGTGGTTTGTACGGGACAGGGAAACTGTTTTTT.